This T cell receptor (beta chain) emerged from a study of T cell responses to AZD1222 COVID-19 vaccine. Method: immunoSEQ multiplex PCR; TCRdb's copy keeps in-frame clones and lacks some. In the table there are around 180,000 clones, approximately 92% of which are singletons. The CDR3 consists of 13 residues. Germline lookup yields CDR1 SGHTA and CDR2 FQGNSA. V was shortened by 6 bases and J by 6 bases, with 14 bases between the two germline ends. The rearrangement links TRBV7-2 to TRBJ1-1, with a possible D match to TRBD1 (6 bases). The source was peripheral blood, collected on day 0 of AZD1222 vaccination. The sequence derives from an adult in good health. This CDR3 reads CASRLQGTSEAFF. CDR3 bases: TGTGCCAGCAGACTACAGGGAACATCTGAAGCTTTCTTT.